This entry lists 5 T cell receptor beta chains sequenced from one sample in a study of blood T cell repertoires in COVID-19 (dated by TCRdb to 2018 to 2021). The receptor library was made with the immunoSEQ multiplex PCR assay. TCRdb limited this immuneACCESS table to in-frame rearrangements with V and J called. A share of clones is missing; checked studies link under half to unresolved V genes, and the rest is unexplained. This sample holds roughly 320,000 clones; 70% to 90% were observed only once. About 7% of the sample lies in the top ten. Material for sequencing was peripheral blood. The receptors were gathered from a human donor in a cohort sampled during active COVID-19.

The V call is TRBV6-5, the J call TRBJ1-4, with D perhaps matching TRBD1 (5 bases). CDR1 and CDR2 from the germline V gene are MNHEY and SVGAGI. This CDR3 is built from 12 residues. V dropped 0 bases and J dropped 12 bases, with 8 bases sitting between them. The chain's CDR3 is CASSYSGRELFF. The CDR3 nucleotides are TGTGCCAGCAGTTACTCGGGCAGGGAACTGTTTTTT.

In this sample, this clone turned up once. The chain couples TRBV5-4 to TRBJ2-5, with a possible D match to TRBD2 (6 bases). The CDR3 covers 15 residues. Trimming cost V 3 bases and J 4 bases, with 16 bases left between them. CDR1 is SGHNT, CDR2 YYREEE, per germline (reference sequence). As DNA, the CDR3 is TGTGCCAGCAGCTCCCCTAGCGCGAAGGGAGAGACCCAGTACTTC. This translates into CASSSPSAKGETQYF. The full variable domain, completed using reference TRBV5-4 and TRBJ2-5, is ETGVTQSPTHLIKTRGQQVTLRCSSQSGHNTVSWYQQALGQGPQFIFQYYREEENGRGNFPPRFSGLQFPNYSSELNVNALELDDSALYLCASSSPSAKGETQYFGPGTRLLVL.

The chain is built from TRBV6-1 and TRBJ1-2; D not resolved. Between the trimmed V and J ends, which lost 0 bases and 5 bases, there was a span of 13 bases. CDR3 length: 15 residues. The germline gives CDR1 MNHNS, CDR2 SASEGT. The CDR3: CASSEALSDNYGYTF. In nucleotides, the CDR3 is TGTGCCAGCAGTGAAGCGCTGAGTGACAATTATGGCTACACCTTC.

The rearrangement uses TRBV5-1 and TRBJ1-5; D gene uncertain. V shed 0 bases and J shed 4 bases, with 11 bases lying between them. This CDR3 spans 15 amino acids. CDR1 is SGHRS and CDR2 is YFSETQ in the germline V gene. The CDR3 protein is CASSLGPGLNQPQHF. For the CDR3, the DNA is TGCGCCAGCAGCTTGGGACCAGGATTGAATCAGCCCCAGCATTTT.

This clone showed up just once. The chain couples TRBV6-2 or TRBV6-3 to TRBJ2-7; 8 bases line up with TRBD1. Germline V gives CDR1 MNHEY, CDR2 SVGEGT. The CDR3 has 15 residues. The V segment lost 2 bases and the J segment 3 bases; nucleotides outside the gene matches: 6. CDR3 nucleotide sequence: TGTGCCAGCAGTTACCTTAGACAGGGGATCTACGAGCAGTACTTC. Amino acids: CASSYLRQGIYEQYF.